This T cell receptor (beta chain) was recorded in a study of blood T cell repertoires in COVID-19. Here immunoSEQ multiplex PCR was the method, and the copy in TCRdb shows in-frame clones only, minus some. Among a few hundred thousand clones, about nine tenths were seen once, and the ten largest hold about 4.2%. Germline assignment: CDR1 MGHRA and CDR2 YSYEKL. Trimming removed 4 bases at V and 2 bases at J, with 11 bases between. The CDR3 totals 14 residues. Those who participated ranged in age from about 18 to 95 years and resided in some 24 US areas. In assigning cohorts, the study relied on participant-reported clinical history.

The sequencing input was PBMCs or T cells enriched from blood (not recorded which). This chain joins TRBV4-1 and TRBJ2-5; D might be TRBD1 (6 bases). The receptor was isolated from a man aged 30-40 years who had recovered from COVID-19. DNA for the CDR3: TGCGCCAGCAGCCCTCTGGGGGCGCAAGAGACCCAGTACTTC. Translated, it gives CASSPLGAQETQYF.